A selection of T cell receptor beta chains follows, all from one sample in a study of T-cell reconstitution after alpha-beta-depleted transplantation in children. TCRdb recomputed calls from the PCR reads with MiXCR, one row per CDR3 protein. The data show hundreds of thousands of distinct CDR3 sequences, about an eighth seen once. Source: PBMCs, taken before TCRalphabeta/CD19-depleted stem cell transplant. The source of these receptors is a girl aged 2 to 9 with congenital amegakaryocytic thrombocytopenia, due to receive a stem cell transplant. Each CDR3 is given with its conserved first and last residue. A D gene is named only where the DNA matches it firmly. Rows may omit the clone size; those that give it use once, few, many or a size class.

v_call: TRBV20-1
j_call: TRBJ1-5
d_call: TRBD1
clone_size: NA
cdr3_aa: CSARGQGYSNQPQHF
cdr3_nt: TGCAGTGCTAGAGGACAGGGATATAGCAATCAGCCCCAGCATTTT

v_call: TRBV5-1
j_call: TRBJ1-2
d_call: NA
clone_size: many
cdr3_aa: CASSLVANYGYTF
cdr3_nt: TGCGCCAGCAGCTTGGTGGCTAACTATGGCTACACCTTC

v_call: TRBV4-2
j_call: TRBJ2-5
d_call: TRBD1
clone_size: NA
cdr3_aa: CASSQDWDREGTQYF
cdr3_nt: TGTGCCAGCAGCCAAGATTGGGACAGGGAGGGGACCCAGTACTTC

v_call: TRBV20-1
j_call: TRBJ1-2
d_call: NA
clone_size: many
cdr3_aa: CSALGTPTNYGYTF
cdr3_nt: TGCAGTGCGCTCGGGACTCCTACTAACTATGGCTACACCTTC

v_call: TRBV5-1
j_call: TRBJ2-7
d_call: TRBD2
clone_size: many
cdr3_aa: CASSLAPTSGNPSFYEQYF
cdr3_nt: TGCGCCAGCAGCTTGGCTCCCACTAGCGGGAACCCCTCATTCTACGAGCAGTACTTC

v_call: TRBV12-3/TRBV12-4
j_call: TRBJ2-5
d_call: NA
clone_size: many
cdr3_aa: CASSLTGQLQETQYF
cdr3_nt: TGTGCCAGCAGTTTAACGGGACAATTGCAAGAGACCCAGTACTTC

v_call: TRBV10-3
j_call: TRBJ2-3
d_call: NA
clone_size: many
cdr3_aa: CAISEGFRDTDTQYF
cdr3_nt: TGTGCCATCAGTGAGGGGTTCAGAGACACAGATACGCAGTATTTT

v_call: TRBV3-1
j_call: TRBJ2-5
d_call: NA
clone_size: NA
cdr3_aa: CASSQEPRVETQYF
cdr3_nt: TGTGCCAGCAGCCAAGAACCCAGGGTAGAGACCCAGTACTTC

v_call: TRBV25-1
j_call: TRBJ2-7
d_call: NA
clone_size: many
cdr3_aa: CASSEQTNTYEQYF
cdr3_nt: TGTGCCAGCAGTGAACAGACTAATACCTACGAGCAGTACTTC

v_call: TRBV29-1
j_call: TRBJ2-7
d_call: TRBD1
clone_size: many
cdr3_aa: CSVVGQLGSYEQYF
cdr3_nt: TGCAGCGTTGTGGGACAGCTAGGGTCCTACGAGCAGTACTTC

v_call: TRBV12-3/TRBV12-4
j_call: TRBJ2-5
d_call: NA
clone_size: few
cdr3_aa: CASSLAAGFGETQYF
cdr3_nt: TGTGCCAGCAGTTTAGCCGCAGGGTTCGGGGAGACCCAGTACTTC

v_call: TRBV7-2
j_call: TRBJ2-7
d_call: TRBD2
clone_size: many
cdr3_aa: CASSSTTSGDEQYF
cdr3_nt: TGTGCCAGCAGCTCTACTACTAGCGGCGACGAGCAGTACTTC

v_call: TRBV12-3/TRBV12-4
j_call: TRBJ2-7
d_call: NA
clone_size: many
cdr3_aa: CASSSWVGVRQYF
cdr3_nt: TGTGCCAGCAGTTCCTGGGTCGGAGTTAGGCAGTACTTC

v_call: TRBV20-1
j_call: TRBJ2-7
d_call: NA
clone_size: few
cdr3_aa: CSAPRGETYEQYF
cdr3_nt: TGCAGTGCTCCACGGGGCGAAACCTACGAGCAGTACTTC

v_call: TRBV18
j_call: TRBJ2-7
d_call: TRBD2
clone_size: few
cdr3_aa: CASSLGLAEFSEQYF
cdr3_nt: TGTGCCAGCTCATTAGGACTAGCGGAGTTCAGCGAGCAGTACTTC

v_call: TRBV7-9
j_call: TRBJ2-1
d_call: NA
clone_size: NA
cdr3_aa: CASQPRIAGNEQFF
cdr3_nt: TGTGCCAGCCAGCCACGTATAGCAGGCAATGAGCAGTTCTTC

v_call: TRBV5-1
j_call: TRBJ2-5
d_call: NA
clone_size: many
cdr3_aa: CASSLAGSRETQYF
cdr3_nt: TGCGCCAGCAGCCTAGCCGGGAGTAGAGAGACCCAGTACTTC

v_call: TRBV5-1
j_call: TRBJ2-7
d_call: TRBD1
clone_size: many
cdr3_aa: CASSGRDRGILNQYEQYF
cdr3_nt: TGCGCCAGCAGCGGCCGGGACAGGGGGATCTTAAACCAGTACGAGCAGTACTTC

v_call: TRBV12-3/TRBV12-4
j_call: TRBJ1-2
d_call: NA
clone_size: many
cdr3_aa: CASSEVQWGHYGYTF
cdr3_nt: TGTGCCAGCAGTGAGGTCCAATGGGGACACTATGGCTACACCTTC

v_call: TRBV10-3
j_call: TRBJ1-2
d_call: NA
clone_size: NA
cdr3_aa: CAIRAGGPSGYTF
cdr3_nt: TGTGCCATCAGGGCGGGGGGCCCGAGTGGCTACACCTTC

v_call: TRBV5-1
j_call: TRBJ2-7
d_call: NA
clone_size: many
cdr3_aa: CASRSTDWAYEQYF
cdr3_nt: TGCGCCAGCAGGTCGACTGATTGGGCCTACGAGCAGTACTTC

v_call: TRBV20-1
j_call: TRBJ2-1
d_call: TRBD2
clone_size: few
cdr3_aa: CSAYPASGSHNEQFF
cdr3_nt: TGCAGTGCTTATCCGGCTAGCGGGAGCCACAATGAGCAGTTCTTC

v_call: TRBV21-1
j_call: TRBJ2-2
d_call: NA
clone_size: NA
cdr3_aa: CASHRDTFTGELFF
cdr3_nt: TGTGCCAGTCACCGGGACACCTTCACCGGGGAGCTGTTTTTT

v_call: TRBV15
j_call: TRBJ2-7
d_call: NA
clone_size: few
cdr3_aa: CATSRDVRYEQYF
cdr3_nt: TGTGCCACCAGCAGAGACGTACGGTACGAGCAGTACTTC

v_call: TRBV11-2
j_call: TRBJ1-1
d_call: NA
clone_size: many
cdr3_aa: CASSSGLEAFF
cdr3_nt: TGTGCCAGCAGTTCAGGGCTAGAAGCTTTCTTT

v_call: TRBV10-2
j_call: TRBJ2-1
d_call: NA
clone_size: many
cdr3_aa: CASSETGEGDEQFF
cdr3_nt: TGCGCCAGCAGTGAGACTGGAGAAGGCGATGAGCAGTTCTTC

v_call: TRBV29-1
j_call: TRBJ2-1
d_call: TRBD2
clone_size: many
cdr3_aa: CSVEVSPASGRAWSSYNEQFF
cdr3_nt: TGCAGCGTTGAAGTCTCGCCGGCTAGCGGGAGGGCCTGGAGCTCCTACAATGAGCAGTTCTTC

v_call: TRBV20-1
j_call: TRBJ2-7
d_call: TRBD1
clone_size: many
cdr3_aa: CSARPDRGSYEQYF
cdr3_nt: TGCAGTGCTAGGCCCGACAGGGGTTCCTACGAGCAGTACTTC

v_call: TRBV20-1
j_call: TRBJ2-6
d_call: NA
clone_size: many
cdr3_aa: CSASDRGLSGANVLTF
cdr3_nt: TGCAGTGCTAGTGATCGGGGGCTCTCTGGGGCCAACGTCCTGACTTTC

v_call: TRBV14
j_call: TRBJ2-5
d_call: NA
clone_size: few
cdr3_aa: CASSPRRTGGETQYF
cdr3_nt: TGTGCCAGCAGCCCAAGGCGGACAGGAGGGGAGACCCAGTACTTC

v_call: TRBV11-2
j_call: TRBJ1-1
d_call: TRBD1
clone_size: many
cdr3_aa: CASSFPGTGRAFF
cdr3_nt: TGTGCCAGCAGCTTCCCCGGGACAGGGAGAGCTTTCTTT

v_call: TRBV5-1
j_call: TRBJ2-7
d_call: TRBD2
clone_size: many
cdr3_aa: CASSFGDYYEQYF
cdr3_nt: TGCGCCAGCAGCTTTGGGGACTACTACGAGCAGTACTTC

v_call: TRBV27
j_call: TRBJ2-1
d_call: TRBD2
clone_size: many
cdr3_aa: CARIVPGLDNNEQFF
cdr3_nt: TGTGCCCGAATCGTACCGGGACTAGACAACAATGAGCAGTTCTTC

v_call: TRBV12-3/TRBV12-4
j_call: TRBJ2-1
d_call: TRBD2
clone_size: NA
cdr3_aa: CASTPLAVKKYNEQFF
cdr3_nt: TGTGCCAGCACACCGCTAGCGGTCAAAAAATACAATGAGCAGTTCTTC

v_call: TRBV28
j_call: TRBJ2-2
d_call: NA
clone_size: few
cdr3_aa: CASSLTALLNTGELFF
cdr3_nt: TGTGCCAGCAGTTTGACGGCACTCCTCAACACCGGGGAGCTGTTTTTT

v_call: TRBV20-1
j_call: TRBJ2-7
d_call: TRBD1
clone_size: many
cdr3_aa: CSARAYRGGYEQYF
cdr3_nt: TGCAGTGCTAGAGCCTACAGGGGCGGCTACGAGCAGTACTTC

v_call: TRBV7-8
j_call: TRBJ2-3
d_call: TRBD1
clone_size: NA
cdr3_aa: CTSGRTGRTDTQYF
cdr3_nt: TGTACCAGCGGACGGACAGGACGCACAGATACGCAGTATTTT

v_call: TRBV2
j_call: TRBJ2-2
d_call: TRBD2
clone_size: NA
cdr3_aa: CASSVGRAWFELFF
cdr3_nt: TGTGCCAGCAGTGTCGGGAGGGCCTGGTTCGAGCTGTTTTTT

v_call: TRBV5-1
j_call: TRBJ2-7
d_call: TRBD2
clone_size: NA
cdr3_aa: CASSFIAGVSYEQYF
cdr3_nt: TGCGCCAGCAGCTTTATAGCGGGAGTCTCCTACGAGCAGTACTTC

v_call: TRBV20-1
j_call: TRBJ1-3
d_call: NA
clone_size: many
cdr3_aa: CSASRGYSGNTIYF
cdr3_nt: TGCAGTGCTAGCCGGGGATACTCTGGAAACACCATATATTTT

v_call: TRBV7-6
j_call: TRBJ2-7
d_call: TRBD2
clone_size: many
cdr3_aa: CASSSGLAGPYEQYF
cdr3_nt: TGTGCCAGCAGCTCGGGACTAGCGGGCCCCTACGAGCAGTACTTC